These T cell receptor beta chains were read from a single sample in a study of CD8+CD57+ T cells in acquired aplastic anemia. TCRdb re-derived calls from the reads in MiXCR, one entry per CDR3 protein. This table has about 200,000 distinct CDR3 sequences, under 55% appearing once. The specimen sequenced was sorted CD4+, CD8+, or CD8+CD57+ T cells (not recorded which) from PBMCs. These receptors all stem from a human donor with aplastic anemia. CDR3s include the opening cysteine and the closing phenylalanine or tryptophan. A D gene is named only where the DNA matches it firmly. Clone size appears in some rows only: once, few, many, or a class for an expanded clone.

TRBJ1-2 15 . TRBD1 TRBV24-1 CAPPPGGQGLYGYTF TGTGCCCCCCCACCTGGGGGACAGGGCCTCTATGGCTACACCTTC
TRBJ1-3 14 . . TRBV6-6 CASSQTYSGNTIYF TGTGCCAGCAGTCAGACGTACTCTGGAAACACCATATATTTT
TRBJ1-2 14 . . TRBV19 CASSIGTGNYGYTF TGTGCCAGTAGTATAGGTACAGGCAACTATGGCTACACCTTC
TRBJ2-1 15 many . TRBV6-1 CASSEDSETRGRQFF TGTGCCAGCAGTGAAGATTCCGAGACTAGAGGGCGGCAGTTCTTC
TRBJ2-2 15 . TRBD2 TRBV6-5 CASRTSGVVTGELFF TGTGCCAGCAGGACAAGCGGGGTGGTCACCGGGGAGCTGTTTTTT
TRBJ2-7 13 many TRBD2 TRBV5-1 CASSLAGLSEQYF TGCGCCAGCAGCTTAGCGGGGCTAAGCGAGCAGTACTTC
TRBJ2-5 18 . . TRBV10-3 CASSWPKDFEFGRETQYF TGTGCCAGCAGTTGGCCTAAAGACTTCGAGTTTGGGCGAGAGACCCAGTACTTC
TRBJ1-2 13 many . TRBV10-3 CAISESEGRGYTF TGTGCCATCAGTGAGTCGGAGGGTAGGGGCTACACCTTC
TRBJ2-7 13 . TRBD2 TRBV20-1 CSAAPSGAYEQYF TGCAGTGCTGCCCCCAGCGGGGCTTACGAGCAGTACTTC
TRBJ1-4 10 many . TRBV20-1 CSAGNEKLFF TGCAGTGCCGGTAATGAAAAACTGTTTTTT
TRBJ1-6 13 . TRBD1 TRBV30 CAWGQGYNPPLHF TGTGCCTGGGGACAGGGCTATAATCCACCCCTCCACTTT
TRBJ2-6 13 . . TRBV20-1 CSANGVGAYVLTF TGCAGTGCCAATGGGGTTGGGGCCTACGTCCTGACTTTC
TRBJ1-1 14 many TRBD1 TRBV11-2 CASSSGTGNTEAFF TGTGCCAGCAGCTCCGGGACAGGGAACACTGAAGCTTTCTTT
TRBJ2-1 17 . TRBD1 TRBV20-1 CSARNPGQGGADDEQFF TGCAGTGCTAGAAACCCGGGACAGGGGGGCGCCGACGATGAGCAGTTCTTC
TRBJ2-2 15 . . TRBV9 CASSVGGLNTGELFF TGTGCCAGCAGCGTAGGAGGACTGAACACCGGGGAGCTGTTTTTT
TRBJ1-3 15 many . TRBV2 CASSEPWQSGNTIYF TGTGCCAGCAGTGAACCTTGGCAGTCTGGAAACACCATATATTTT
TRBJ1-5 15 . . TRBV30 CAWSAQDFSNQPQHF TGTGCCTGGAGTGCCCAGGACTTTAGCAATCAGCCCCAGCATTTT
TRBJ1-1 14 . . TRBV7-3 CASSPGPANTEAFF TGTGCCAGCAGCCCCGGGCCAGCAAACACTGAAGCTTTCTTT
TRBJ1-2 11 . . TRBV29-1 CSLSGDYGYTF TGCAGTTTAAGCGGGGACTATGGCTACACCTTC
TRBJ1-1 17 . TRBD1 TRBV24-1 CATSELGTGAMNTEAFF TGTGCCACCAGTGAGCTTGGGACAGGGGCGATGAACACTGAAGCTTTCTTT
TRBJ1-6 15 . TRBD1 TRBV4-1 CASSQQDRWGSPLHF TGCGCCAGCAGCCAACAGGACAGGTGGGGTTCACCCCTCCACTTT
TRBJ1-5 13 . . TRBV20-1 CSAIEGGNQPQHF TGCAGTGCTATAGAAGGAGGCAATCAGCCCCAGCATTTT
TRBJ1-2 13 many . TRBV5-1 CASSLQGTEGYTF TGCGCCAGCAGCTTGCAGGGAACGGAGGGCTACACCTTC
TRBJ1-5 14 many TRBD1 TRBV6-5 CASRGQGSNQPQHF TGTGCCAGCAGGGGACAGGGTAGCAATCAGCCCCAGCATTTT
TRBJ2-3 13 . TRBD2 TRBV19 CAGRTSGADTQYF TGTGCCGGTCGGACTAGCGGAGCGGATACGCAGTATTTT
TRBJ1-2 13 many . TRBV2 CASRDTMGTGYTF TGTGCCAGCAGGGACACGATGGGGACTGGCTACACCTTC
TRBJ1-6 14 . TRBD1 TRBV11-2 CASSLGAGGSPLHF TGTGCCAGCAGCTTAGGGGCAGGGGGCTCACCCCTCCACTTT
TRBJ2-1 13 . . TRBV20-1 CSAIQPSYNEQFF TGCAGTGCCATACAGCCCTCCTACAATGAGCAGTTCTTC
TRBJ1-2 14 . TRBD1 TRBV9 CASSVGQGDYGYTF TGTGCCAGCAGCGTAGGACAGGGGGACTATGGCTACACCTTC
TRBJ2-5 16 . TRBD2 TRBV5-1 CASSLGLAALQETQYF TGCGCCAGCAGCTTAGGACTAGCGGCTCTACAAGAGACCCAGTACTTC
TRBJ1-5 16 many TRBD1 TRBV7-9 CASSHQGAFGNQPQHF TGTGCCAGCAGCCACCAGGGGGCTTTCGGCAATCAGCCCCAGCATTTT
TRBJ1-3 15 . . TRBV5-6 CASSRGESSGNTIYF TGTGCCAGCTCGCGGGGGGAGAGCTCTGGAAACACCATATATTTT
TRBJ1-2 15 many . TRBV6-1 CASSARGKGEEGYTF TGTGCCAGCAGTGCCCGTGGGAAGGGGGAGGAGGGCTACACCTTC
TRBJ2-2 16 many . TRBV19 CASSPPRGRYSGELFF TGTGCCAGTAGTCCCCCCCGGGGGCGTTACTCCGGGGAGCTGTTTTTT
TRBJ2-1 15 . . TRBV7-2 CASSSGGRSHNEQFF TGTGCCAGCAGCTCTGGGGGACGGTCGCACAATGAGCAGTTCTTC
TRBJ1-1 13 . . TRBV15 CATDQGRNTEAFF TGTGCCACCGATCAGGGGCGGAACACTGAAGCTTTCTTT
TRBJ1-4 15 many TRBD1 TRBV20-1 CSARPPGQNNEKLFF TGCAGTGCTAGGCCCCCGGGACAGAATAATGAAAAACTGTTTTTT
TRBJ2-5 13 few . TRBV27 CASSLPYQETQYF TGTGCCAGCAGTCTACCGTACCAAGAGACCCAGTACTTC
TRBJ2-5 13 . . TRBV10-2 CASSESQGETQYF TGCGCCAGCAGTGAGTCCCAGGGGGAGACCCAGTACTTC
TRBJ2-1 12 . TRBD1 TRBV20-1 CSASQGYREQFF TGCAGCGCTTCACAGGGGTACCGAGAGCAGTTCTTC
TRBJ1-1 13 . . TRBV30 CAWSGTVNTEAFF TGTGCCTGGAGTGGAACAGTGAACACTGAAGCTTTCTTT
TRBJ2-7 13 . . TRBV10-3 CAIRTGPQGEQYF TGTGCCATCAGGACAGGACCTCAAGGAGAGCAGTACTTC
TRBJ2-1 12 many . TRBV5-1 CASSLELGEQFF TGCGCCAGCAGCTTGGAGTTGGGTGAGCAGTTCTTC
TRBJ2-6 15 many . TRBV11-2 CASSPTLAGANVLTF TGTGCCAGCAGCCCTACGCTTGCTGGGGCCAACGTCCTGACTTTC
TRBJ2-7 15 . . TRBV5-1 CASSQYGTKTYEQYF TGCGCCAGCAGCCAGTACGGGACGAAAACCTACGAGCAGTACTTC
TRBJ2-1 15 . . TRBV9 CASSRTGTGRNEQFF TGTGCCAGCAGCAGAACCGGGACTGGGCGGAATGAGCAGTTCTTC
TRBJ2-1 14 many . TRBV5-8 CASSTAAGYNEQFF TGTGCCAGCAGCACTGCGGCGGGTTACAATGAGCAGTTCTTC
TRBJ2-7 15 many TRBD1 TRBV14 CASSHRTGAVYEQYF TGTGCCAGCAGCCACCGGACAGGGGCGGTCTACGAGCAGTACTTC
TRBJ1-6 13 . . TRBV12-3/TRBV12-4 CASSISRSAPLHF TGTGCCAGCAGTATCTCTCGGTCCGCACCCCTCCACTTT
TRBJ1-2 14 few TRBD1 TRBV2 CASYETGMGYGYTF TGTGCCAGCTATGAGACAGGGATGGGCTATGGCTACACCTTC
TRBJ2-7 15 . . TRBV7-8 CASSLGRGTSYEQYF TGTGCCAGCAGCTTAGGGCGCGGAACCTCCTACGAGCAGTACTTC
TRBJ1-2 13 . . TRBV29-1 CSVGDRTNYGYTF TGCAGCGTCGGAGACAGGACTAACTATGGCTACACCTTC
TRBJ1-4 13 . . TRBV10-3 CAISATTNEKLFF TGTGCCATCAGTGCTACAACTAATGAAAAACTGTTTTTT